The source of this T cell receptor (beta chain) is a study of spatial heterogeneity in lung cancer. Whole-study results and caveats: Ubiquitous expanded tumor TCRs were seen in blood more at resection than at follow-up.

Many counts were recorded for this clonotype. The antigen remains unidentified. The time point: sample taken at primary tumor resection. Donation came from some 72 patients with untreated early-stage non-small cell lung cancer. The input material, whole RNA from tumor, nontumor lung or frozen PBMC, was sequenced unsorted. Individually, TCR cDNA molecules were each labelled with a unique molecular identifier. Via MiXCR, TCRdb re-called the 5' RACE reads, giving one row per CDR3 protein. The sample has about 48,000 distinct CDR3 sequences, less than 5.5% seen once. The CDR3 is 15 amino acids. CDR1 and CDR2 (germline): MGHRA, YSYEKL. Trimming removed 1 base from V and 0 bases from J, with 10 bases in between.

The specimen was PBMCs, collected at surgery. The rearrangement uses TRBV4-1 and TRBJ2-7; a weak D match, TRBD1 (6 bases). The sequence was collected from a male donor with early-stage non-small cell lung cancer. This chain's CDR3 is CASSQGTASSYEQYF. The CDR3 DNA follows: TGCGCCAGCAGCCAAGGGACAGCGAGCTCCTACGAGCAGTACTTC.